This entry lists 13 T cell receptor beta chains sequenced from one sample in a study of T cell responses to AZD1222 COVID-19 vaccine. Generated by immunoSEQ multiplex PCR, the TCRdb table keeps only in-frame clones and is missing some. The data contain 40,000 to 45,000 clones, 83% of them singletons. The sequences come from peripheral blood, collected on day 0 of AZD1222 vaccination. Receptors originate from an adult in good health.

V gene TRBV7-8 combines with J gene TRBJ2-7, with D hard to call. This CDR3 region has 12 residues. CDR1 SGHVS and CDR2 FQNEAQ come from the germline V gene. V was trimmed by 1 base and J by 7 bases, leaving 8 bases between them. CDR3 nucleotides: TGTGCCAGCAGCTTAGTGCGGAAGGAGCAGTACTTC. This translates into CASSLVRKEQYF.

This sequence joins TRBV7-3 and TRBJ2-5, with no clear D. This CDR3 has 13 residues. Germline V gene sequence: CDR1 SGHTA, CDR2 FQGTGA. Trimming removed 4 bases from V and 4 bases from J, with 10 bases in between. The CDR3 loop is CASSSQPPETQYF. CDR3 DNA sequence: TGTGCCAGCAGCTCACAGCCCCCAGAGACCCAGTACTTC.

The chain is built from TRBV3-1 (or the pseudogene TRBV3-2) and TRBJ2-7; a weak D match, TRBD1 (6 bases). Trimming shortened V by 1 base and J by 2 bases, and 12 bases separated the two germline ends. The CDR3 length is 15 residues. In germline, CDR1 is LGHDT, CDR2 YNNKEL (reference sequence). CDR3 residues: CASSQALSGAYEQYF. The CDR3, as DNA: TGTGCCAGCAGCCAAGCTCTATCAGGGGCCTACGAGCAGTACTTC.

This clone counts as medium-sized. The rearrangement joins TRBV6-5 to TRBJ1-6, with unresolved D. Between the trimmed V and J ends, which lost 2 bases and 7 bases, there was a span of 12 bases. CDR3 length: 15 residues. Germline CDR1 and CDR2: MNHEY and SVGAGI. The CDR3 is CASSYLRGRNSPLHF. The CDR3 DNA is TGTGCCAGCAGTTACCTGCGGGGAAGAAATTCACCCCTCCACTTT.

This clone appeared once. The J gene is TRBJ1-6, the V gene TRBV30; D is undetermined. The germline gives CDR1 GTSNPN, CDR2 SVGIG (reference sequence). Trimming shortened V by 1 base and J by 6 bases, and 10 bases separated the two germline ends. This CDR3 spans 14 amino acids. The CDR3 region has the DNA TGTGCCTGGAGTGCGGGCGGGATTAATTCACCCCTCCACTTT. Translating gives CAWSAGGINSPLHF.

This clone was detected a few times. V usage is TRBV6-2 or TRBV6-3 and J usage is TRBJ2-7; D not resolved. The germline gives CDR1 MNHEY, CDR2 SVGEGT. Trimming took 6 bases from V and 1 from J, leaving 13 bases between them. CDR3 length: 14 amino acids. In DNA, the CDR3 is TGTGCCAGCAGCCCACCCCCTCATTCCTACGAGCAGTACTTC. Amino acids: CASSPPPHSYEQYF.

This clone was observed once. The chain is built from TRBV5-4 and TRBJ2-5; possible D gene TRBD1, 6 bases. The CDR3 length is 17 residues. Deletions cut 2 bases from V and 1 base from J, with 18 bases between. Germline V gene sequence: CDR1 SGHNT, CDR2 YYREEE (reference sequence). CDR3 in amino acids: CASSLGSADRPQETQYF. In nucleotides, the CDR3 is TGTGCCAGCAGCTTAGGATCAGCGGACAGACCCCAAGAGACCCAGTACTTC.

The V and J genes are TRBV15 and TRBJ1-1; 10 positions agree with TRBD1. The germline gives CDR1 LNHNV, CDR2 YYDKDF (reference sequence). This CDR3 spans 18 amino acids. Losses at the gene ends were 0 bases for V and 3 bases for J; bases not matched to a gene: 10. The CDR3 bases are TGTGCCACCAGCAGAGAGCCCCGACAGGGGGCGGGGGACACTGAAGCTTTCTTT. Residues: CATSREPRQGAGDTEAFF.

This chain connects TRBV12-3 or TRBV12-4 to TRBJ1-2; D remains unclear. This CDR3 has 13 amino acids. V lost 1 base and J 1 base, leaving 4 bases between the germline ends. The CDR3 loop is CASSLGSNYGYTF. The DNA of the CDR3 is TGTGCCAGCAGTTTAGGCAGTAACTATGGCTACACCTTC.

J is TRBJ1-1 and V is TRBV7-8, with D possibly being TRBD1 (6 bases). The germline gives CDR1 SGHVS, CDR2 FQNEAQ. The CDR3 has 15 amino acids. Trimming left V 1 base short and J 2 bases short, with 11 bases between. The CDR3 DNA reads TGTGCCAGCAGCTTAGAGGGGGTTGGCAACACTGAAGCTTTCTTT. Translated: CASSLEGVGNTEAFF.

As for this clone: One end of the junction fails to match germline, which may point to a read error. The V gene is TRBV16, the J gene TRBJ2-1; 12 nucleotides match TRBD2. CDR1 and CDR2 (germline): KGHSY, FQNENV. The CDR3 length is 15 residues. The chain's CDR3 is CASSQGLAGISRWIF. The CDR3 bases are TGTGCCAGCAGCCAAGGACTAGCGGGAATTTCCCGTTGGATCTTC.

The V call is TRBV7-2, the J call TRBJ2-1; D is perhaps TRBD2 (6 bases). V was pared by 1 base and J by 9 bases, with 7 bases between. Germline CDR1 reads SGHTA; CDR2 reads FQGNSA. The CDR3 totals 12 residues. The CDR3: CASSLDGGEQFF. The CDR3 coding sequence is TGTGCCAGCAGCTTAGACGGGGGTGAGCAGTTCTTC.

This clone was recorded once. The V and J genes are TRBV27 and TRBJ2-1, with 12 bases aligning to TRBD2. Germline V gene lookup returns CDR1 MNHEY and CDR2 SMNVEV (reference sequence). The CDR3 covers 16 residues. The V gene end was trimmed by 0 bases and the J gene end by 3 bases; junction bases not matched to a gene: 0. The CDR3 bases are TGTGCCAGCAGTTTATCGACTAGCGGGAGCTACAATGAGCAGTTCTTC. This sequence encodes CASSLSTSGSYNEQFF.